Given below is one T cell receptor (beta chain) in context. Its target is not known. The record originates from a study of radiation and T cells in renal cell carcinoma. V lost 0 bases and J lost 4, with 9 bases in between. CDR3 length equals 15 residues. Germline loops: CDR1 KGHSH, CDR2 LQKENI. Some clones are missing from TCRdb's copy, which holds only in-frame ones; the method was immunoSEQ multiplex PCR. The sample has fewer than 200,000 clones, roughly 90% seen once. Broader study findings: Top tumor clonotypes rose in blood 2 weeks post-radiation, then contracted.

Time point indicated: blood 4 weeks post-SBRT, at nephrectomy. Indicated treatment: 15 Gy SBRT to primary tumor, nephrectomy 4 weeks later. Radiation-treated patients gave blood at baseline, week 2 and week 4. The sample consisted of blood, taken from a patient whose treatment included radiotherapy and nephrectomy. The chain combines TRBV18 with TRBJ1-4; D is ambiguous. This clonotype was obtained from a woman in her forties or fifties with renal cell carcinoma. CDR3 region: CASSPPKSFNEKLFF. The CDR3 bases are TGTGCCAGCTCACCACCGAAAAGTTTTAATGAAAAACTGTTTTTT.